This T cell receptor beta chain was identified in a study of blood T cells in healthy people across ages. V lost 2 bases and J 4 bases, leaving 11 bases between the germline ends. CDR3 length: 15 residues. Germline values: CDR1 SGHVS, CDR2 FNYEAQ. This clonotype showed up just a few times. Primed by a sample-barcoded 5' primer and a J-beta primer mix, a second PCR proceeded for roughly 7 to 11 cycles. Using its own MiXCR run on the 5' RACE reads, TCRdb lists one record per CDR3 protein. Of some 730,000 distinct CDR3 sequences listed, 20% to 25% are singletons. The source is a man aged 65 to 79 in good health. Sample: blood. This rearrangement joins TRBV7-6 to TRBJ2-2; D not resolved. Here the CDR3 DNA reads TGTGCCAGCAGCTTAAAACTGGGCCTCACCGGGGAGCTGTTTTTT. This gives the protein CASSLKLGLTGELFF.